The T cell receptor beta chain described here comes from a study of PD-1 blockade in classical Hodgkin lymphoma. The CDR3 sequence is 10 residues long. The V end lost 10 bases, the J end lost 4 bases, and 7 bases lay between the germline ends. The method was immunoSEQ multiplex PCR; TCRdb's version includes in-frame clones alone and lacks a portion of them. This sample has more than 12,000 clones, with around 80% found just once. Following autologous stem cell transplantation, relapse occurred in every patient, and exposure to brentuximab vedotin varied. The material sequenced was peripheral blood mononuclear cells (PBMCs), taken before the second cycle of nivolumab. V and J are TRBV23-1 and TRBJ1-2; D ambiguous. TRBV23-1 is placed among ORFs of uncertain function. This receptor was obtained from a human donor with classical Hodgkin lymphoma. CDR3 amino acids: CATRSYGYTF. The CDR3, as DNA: TGCGCCACCCGGAGCTATGGCTACACCTTC.